These 10 T cell receptor beta chains originate from one sample sequenced in a study of human T cells and chemical hapten exposure. Using its own MiXCR run on the RACE reads, TCRdb lists one record per CDR3 protein. The profile shows about 34,000 distinct CDR3 sequences, around 5.5% of them singletons. As to time point: healthy volunteer bleed at 6 weeks. The authors extracted total RNA from unfractionated whole blood. The sample consisted of whole blood. The receptors originated from a human donor in good health. Some clones in this sample may be carry-over from other donors' samples.

This clonotype appeared many times. The rearrangement uses TRBV14 and TRBJ2-1, with a tentative D call TRBD1 (5 bases). V was trimmed by 1 base and J by 8 bases, leaving 9 bases between them. The CDR3 consists of 13 residues. The germline V gene encodes CDR1 SGHDN and CDR2 FVKESK. CDR3 residues: CASSQVAGYEQFF. The CDR3 region has the DNA TGTGCCAGCAGCCAAGTTGCAGGGTATGAGCAGTTCTTC.

This clonotype was recorded at least ten times. The CDR3 reads CASSLIGDRGHTDEQFF. The CDR3 DNA is TGTGCCAGCAGTTTAATCGGGGACAGGGGGCATACGGATGAGCAGTTCTTC. The V gene is TRBV27, the J gene TRBJ2-1, with 12 nucleotides matching TRBD1. The germline V gene encodes CDR1 MNHEY and CDR2 SMNVEV (reference sequence). V shed 2 bases, J shed 8 bases, and the junction held 10 bases outside the gene matches. This CDR3 has 17 amino acids.

This clonotype was counted ten times or more. The rearrangement links TRBV28 to TRBJ2-6; D possibly uses TRBD1 or TRBD2 (5 bases each). The CDR3 runs to 15 residues. Germline V CDR1 and CDR2: MDHEN, SYDVKM. Trimming cost V 7 bases and J 2 bases, with 12 bases left between them. CDR3 in DNA: TGTGCCAGCACCCGCCGGGGCACTGGGGCCAACGTCCTGACTTTC. Protein: CASTRRGTGANVLTF.

This sequence joins TRBV19 and TRBJ1-1; the match to TRBD1 covers 7 bases. Per germline, CDR1 LNHDA and CDR2 SQIVND (reference sequence). J lost 7 bases, V lost 3 bases, and 14 bases had no gene match. The CDR3 extends over 16 amino acids. CDR3 sequence reads: CASSIDPTSDRVEAFF. The DNA of the CDR3 is TGTGCCAGTAGTATCGACCCAACCTCCGACAGGGTTGAAGCTTTCTTT.

This clonotype appeared a few times. The chain employs TRBV28 and TRBJ2-1; 9 bases line up with TRBD2. Germline loops: CDR1 MDHEN, CDR2 SYDVKM. The CDR3 runs to 14 residues. With V trimmed by 6 bases and J by 7 bases, 7 bases remained unmatched. CDR3 DNA sequence: TGTGCCAGCAGATTAGCGGGAGAAAGGAATGAGCAGTTCTTC. It encodes CASRLAGERNEQFF.

This clonotype was counted at least ten times. V usage is TRBV27 and J usage is TRBJ1-2, with 8 bases that match TRBD1. Losses at the gene ends were 5 bases for V and 4 bases for J; bases not matched to a gene: 15. Per germline, CDR1 MNHEY and CDR2 SMNVEV (reference sequence). The CDR3 contains 17 residues. The CDR3 region has the DNA TGTGCCAGCAGTCAGACTCCGGGACAGGCGGCCCTCTATGGCTACACCTTC. Translation: CASSQTPGQAALYGYTF.

In this sample, this clonotype turned up many times. The chain uses TRBV6-1 and TRBJ2-6; D gene uncertain. The CDR3 extends over 16 amino acids. Germline CDR1 reads MNHNS; CDR2 reads SASEGT. With 1 base removed from V and 0 bases from J, the gap between germline ends came to 7 bases. As DNA, the CDR3 is TGTGCCAGCAGTGAAGAGGGCGGCTCTGGGGCCAACGTCCTGACTTTC. It specifies CASSEEGGSGANVLTF.

This clonotype occurred many times. V is TRBV7-9 and J is TRBJ2-7, with D tentatively TRBD2 (5 bases). This CDR3 comprises 14 residues. Trimming pared 8 bases from V and 5 bases from J, leaving 19 bases between. Germline CDR1 SEHNR, CDR2 FQNEAQ (reference sequence). CDR3 sequence reads: CASAPLGRINEQYF. CDR3 in DNA: TGTGCCAGCGCTCCCCTGGGGAGAATAAACGAGCAGTACTTC.

There are many counts of this clonotype. The chain recombines TRBV5-1 with TRBJ2-3; 7 nucleotides agree with TRBD1. Germline V lookup: CDR1 SGHRS, CDR2 YFSETQ. This CDR3 has 18 amino acids. V gave up 2 bases and J gave up 6 bases; unmatched junction bases: 18. DNA of the CDR3: TGCGCCAGCAGCTTACAGGGGCCATCGACCTGGGCAAGTGATACGCAGTATTTT. It codes for CASSLQGPSTWASDTQYF.

This clonotype was observed many times. The gene calls are TRBV2 and TRBJ1-1, with TRBD1 matching 7 bases. Germline trimming cut 8 bases from V and 3 bases from J; bases unmatched to any gene: 9. This CDR3 has 14 amino acids. From germline, CDR1 is SNHLY and CDR2 FYNNEI. CDR3 loop: CASSSMTGYTEAFF. The CDR3 nucleotides read TGTGCCAGCTCCTCCATGACAGGGTACACTGAAGCTTTCTTT.